These 28 T cell receptor beta chains share one sample of origin, sequenced in a study of T-cell memory formation after mild COVID-19. One entry per CDR3 protein results from TCRdb running MiXCR on the 5' RACE reads. Seen here are fewer than 450,000 distinct CDR3 sequences, roughly 21% observed once, and the top ten hold around 12%. What was sequenced was PBMCs or a T cell subset sorted from them (not recorded which). Source of these receptors: an adult woman who had mild COVID-19 (a few samples of this study predate the infection). Cell type and time point are not known.

V gene TRBV6-5 combines with J gene TRBJ1-6, with D uncertain. Germline V gene data show CDR1 as MNHEY and CDR2 as SVGAGI. The CDR3 consists of 17 residues. V gave up 6 bases and J gave up 6 bases, with 21 bases separating them. CDR3 nucleotide sequence: TGTGCCAGCAGCTCAAATGGTTACAGTGGTCTTAATTCACCCCTCCACTTT. Translating gives CASSSNGYSGLNSPLHF.

This chain connects TRBV3-1 to TRBJ2-7, with 9 bases lining up with TRBD2. The junction had 4 bases not matched to a gene; V was cut back by 1 base and J by 3 bases. Germline V CDR1 and CDR2: LGHDT, YNNKEL (reference sequence). This CDR3 region has 15 residues. The CDR3 DNA is TGTGCCAGCAGCCAAGCCCCTAGCGGGAACTACGAGCAGTACTTC. It codes for CASSQAPSGNYEQYF.

This clonotype appeared a few times. For the CDR3, the DNA is TGTGCCAGCAGCCGGCCCGACTACGAGCAGTACTTC. Translation gives CASSRPDYEQYF. This sequence joins TRBV7-2 and TRBJ2-7; D gene ambiguous. The CDR3 runs 12 residues. The V gene's germline CDR1 is SGHTA and CDR2 FQGNSA. Deletions cut 5 bases from V and 3 bases from J, with 8 bases between.

The V and J genes are TRBV9 and TRBJ2-1; TRBD2 matches 10 bases. This CDR3 spans 16 amino acids. V gave up 0 bases and J gave up 2 bases; unmatched junction bases: 2. Looked up from germline, CDR1 is SGDLS and CDR2 is YYNGEE. CDR3 protein: CASSVGSGGAYNEQFF. The CDR3 nucleotides read TGTGCCAGCAGCGTAGGAAGCGGGGGGGCCTACAATGAGCAGTTCTTC. The full variable domain, its missing parts supplied by reference TRBV9 and TRBJ2-1, is DSGVTQTPKHLITATGQRVTLRCSPRSGDLSVYWYQQSLDQGLQFLIQYYNGEERAKGNILERFSAQQFPDLHSELNLSSLELGDSALYFCASSVGSGGAYNEQFFGPGTRLTVL.

The CDR3 loop reads CASSQSSGGGPETQYF. The CDR3 coding sequence is TGTGCCAGCAGCCAGTCTAGCGGGGGAGGTCCCGAGACCCAGTACTTC. This chain uses TRBV4-2 with TRBJ2-5, with 10 bases fitting TRBD2. The germline gives CDR1 LGHNA, CDR2 YNFKEQ. J was trimmed by 5 bases and V by 3 bases; bases with no gene match: 9. This CDR3 has 16 residues.

This chain joins TRBV7-9 and TRBJ2-6, with 8 bases that match TRBD1. The length of the CDR3 is 19 residues. CDR1 is SEHNR, CDR2 FQNEAQ, per germline (reference sequence). The J segment lost 0 bases and the V segment lost 1 base, leaving 8 bases of the junction unmatched. The CDR3 is CASSLGPGTGNSGANVLTF. In nucleotides, the CDR3 is TGTGCCAGCAGCTTAGGACCCGGGACAGGAAACTCTGGGGCCAACGTCCTGACTTTC.

This clonotype was detected only a few times. This sequence joins TRBV19 and TRBJ2-3; D call uncertain. The germline V gene has CDR1 LNHDA and CDR2 SQIVND (reference sequence). CDR3 length: 14 residues. V lost 5 bases and J 4 bases, leaving 13 bases between the germline ends. CDR3 loop: CASSPSSESDTQYF. The CDR3 DNA is TGTGCCAGTAGTCCCAGCTCAGAGTCAGATACGCAGTATTTT.

This clonotype was detected a few times. CDR3 sequence: CASSLEQPYYEQYF. Here the CDR3 DNA reads TGCGCCAGCAGCTTGGAACAGCCTTACTACGAGCAGTACTTC. J is TRBJ2-7 and V is TRBV5-1, with D unresolved. CDR3 length: 14 amino acids. CDR1 is SGHRS and CDR2 is YFSETQ in the germline V gene. V was cut by 0 bases and J by 3 bases, with 10 bases left in between.

CDR3 region: CASAGTGEAEQYF. CDR3 DNA: TGTGCCAGCGCCGGGACAGGGGAGGCCGAGCAGTACTTC. This chain connects TRBV12-3 or TRBV12-4 to TRBJ2-7; 10 bases align to TRBD1. The CDR3 covers 13 residues. V dropped 8 bases and J dropped 6; count of bases not matched to a gene: 7.

The chain joins TRBV5-1 to TRBJ1-6; no clear D. Trimming cost V 4 bases and J 5 bases, with 7 bases left between them. CDR1 is SGHRS and CDR2 is YFSETQ in the germline V gene. This CDR3 comprises 13 residues. The CDR3 spells CASSVQNNSPLHF. The CDR3 nucleotides read TGCGCCAGCAGCGTACAGAATAATTCACCCCTCCACTTT.

The chain combines TRBV7-9 with TRBJ2-3; TRBD2 is a possible D gene (5 bases). Deletions cut 4 bases from V and 5 bases from J, with 16 bases between. CDR1 and CDR2 from the germline V gene are SEHNR and FQNEAQ (reference sequence). The CDR3 spans 15 residues. CDR3 bases: TGTGCCAGCAGCTCGATGCGAGGGATGGTAGATACGCAGTATTTT. Translated, it gives CASSSMRGMVDTQYF.

The chain links TRBV5-1 to TRBJ1-1; maybe TRBD1 (6 bases). This CDR3 spans 13 amino acids. Germline CDR1 SGHRS, CDR2 YFSETQ. The ends were cut back, 4 bases at V and 10 bases at J, with 17 bases in the middle. The CDR3, as DNA: TGCGCCAGCAGCGCGGGACAAGACGAAGTAGCTTTCTTT. Its protein is CASSAGQDEVAFF.

This chain joins TRBV3-1 and TRBJ1-2; 7 nucleotides match TRBD1. Germline assignment: CDR1 LGHDT and CDR2 YNNKEL (reference sequence). The CDR3 sequence is 15 residues long. Unmatched junction bases numbered 10, after V lost 6 bases and J lost 3 bases. The CDR3 DNA is TGTGCCAGCAGGGGAGGGGGCAGAGGCGACTATGGCTACACCTTC. Encoded protein: CASRGGGRGDYGYTF.

Only a few counts were recorded for this clonotype. The V and J genes are TRBV4-1 and TRBJ1-2; D possibly corresponds to TRBD1 (5 bases). V lost 0 bases and J lost 2, with 19 bases in between. Germline CDR1 MGHRA, CDR2 YSYEKL. The CDR3 totals 18 residues. The CDR3 is CASSQDTAGSGVNYGYTF. For the CDR3, the DNA is TGCGCCAGCAGCCAAGATACGGCAGGGAGTGGAGTCAACTATGGCTACACCTTC.

The V gene is TRBV6-5, the J gene TRBJ1-6; no reliable D call. Germline V gene data show CDR1 as MNHEY and CDR2 as SVGAGI. The V end lost 5 bases, the J end lost 7 bases, and 12 bases lay between the germline ends. This CDR3 has 14 residues. The DNA of the CDR3 is TGTGCCAGCAGTACTAAGTTCGGAAATTCACCCCTCCACTTT. It codes for CASSTKFGNSPLHF.

The chain joins TRBV13 to TRBJ2-7, with a weak D call TRBD1 (6 bases). Germline V gene data show CDR1 as PRHDT and CDR2 as FYEKMQ (reference sequence). The CDR3 length is 12 residues. Trimming took off 3 bases at V and 6 bases at J, with 9 bases between the two ends. This CDR3 reads CASSFVRGEQYF. Here the CDR3 DNA reads TGTGCCAGCAGCTTTGTCAGGGGCGAGCAGTACTTC.

This clonotype was detected only a few times. This chain links TRBV24-1 with TRBJ2-7, with 9 bases aligning to TRBD2. The CDR3 runs to 15 residues. Germline-derived CDR1 and CDR2 are KGHDR and SFDVKD. V lost 5 bases and J lost 5; bases outside the gene matches: 9. The CDR3 nucleotides read TGTGCCACCAGTGCGCGGGAGGGCCTCGCCCACGAGCAGTACTTC. As protein: CATSAREGLAHEQYF.

This clonotype was counted between two and nine times. The J gene is TRBJ1-1, the V gene TRBV7-8, with a weak D call TRBD1 (6 bases). V was shortened by 5 bases and J by 1 base, with 14 bases between the two germline ends. Germline V CDR1 and CDR2: SGHVS, FQNEAQ. The CDR3 is 15 amino acids. CDR3 bases: TGTGCCAGCAGCGAGCGGACAGCCTCGAACACTGAAGCTTTCTTT. This codes for CASSERTASNTEAFF. Full variable domain (remainder filled in from reference TRBV7-8 and TRBJ1-1): GAGVSQSPRYKVAKRGQDVALRCDPISGHVSLFWYQQALGQGPEFLTYFQNEAQLDKSGLPSDRFFAERPEGSVSTLKIQRTQQEDSAVYLCASSERTASNTEAFFGQGTRLTVV.

The CDR3 DNA sequence: TGCAGCGTTGTAACAGTCCCCTCTAACCCCTACGAGCAGTACTTC. Its protein product is CSVVTVPSNPYEQYF. The chain couples TRBV29-1 to TRBJ2-7; D unclear. V dropped 4 bases and J dropped 2 bases, with 18 bases sitting between them. Germline V gives CDR1 SQVTM, CDR2 ANQGSEA. CDR3 length: 15 residues.

The table lists this clonotype with a few counts. The CDR3 loop is CATSRQLTGGNEQFF. The CDR3 region has the DNA TGTGCCACCAGCAGACAACTTACAGGGGGCAATGAGCAGTTCTTC. V gene TRBV15 combines with J gene TRBJ2-1, with TRBD1 matching over 8 bases. V shed 2 bases, J shed 6 bases, and the junction held 6 bases outside the gene matches. The germline CDR1 and CDR2 sequences are LNHNV and YYDKDF (reference sequence). The length of the CDR3 is 15 residues.

J is TRBJ2-1 and V is TRBV7-2; unclear D gene. CDR1 and CDR2 (germline): SGHTA, FQGNSA. The V end lost 4 bases, the J end lost 6 bases, and 13 bases lay between the germline ends. There are 14 residues in the CDR3. CDR3 protein: CASSSVVLSNEQFF. DNA for the CDR3: TGTGCCAGCAGCTCCGTTGTTTTGAGCAATGAGCAGTTCTTC.

The gene calls are TRBV12-3 or TRBV12-4 and TRBJ2-1, with unresolved D. CDR3 size: 15 residues. V was pared by 5 bases and J by 0 bases, with 11 bases between. The CDR3 loop is CASSPAVSSYNEQFF. The CDR3 DNA follows: TGTGCCAGCAGTCCGGCTGTCAGCTCCTACAATGAGCAGTTCTTC.

The rearrangement joins TRBV20-1 to TRBJ1-4, with D perhaps TRBD1 (6 bases). The CDR3 has 17 residues. The germline V and J ends were trimmed by 7 bases and 0 bases, with 21 bases remaining between them. Germline loops: CDR1 DFQATT, CDR2 SNEGSKA (reference sequence). In DNA, the CDR3 is TGCAGTGTTATTCCCCCAGGGGCGGCGTCAACTAATGAAAAACTGTTTTTT. Its protein is CSVIPPGAASTNEKLFF.

This clonotype was counted between two and nine times. V is TRBV20-1 and J is TRBJ1-2; perhaps TRBD1 as D (5 bases). V gave up 3 bases and J gave up 5 bases, with 16 bases separating them. CDR1 DFQATT and CDR2 SNEGSKA come from the germline V gene (reference sequence). The CDR3 is 14 residues long. Written as DNA, the CDR3 is TGCAGTGCTAGTGGCCCTGACAGAGTTTATGGCTACACCTTC. This encodes CSASGPDRVYGYTF.

This chain connects TRBV3-1 to TRBJ2-5, with 8 bases fitting TRBD2. Trimming at V came to 7 bases and at J to 4 bases, leaving 14 bases not matched to a gene. This CDR3 has 16 residues. Germline assignment: CDR1 LGHDT and CDR2 YNNKEL (reference sequence). In DNA form, the CDR3 reads TGTGCCAGCAACCGCAGGGCGGGGGGCCGTCTAGAGACCCAGTACTTC. It yields the protein CASNRRAGGRLETQYF.

This clonotype has a handful of counts. The gene calls are TRBV4-3 and TRBJ2-1; possibly TRBD1 or TRBD2 for D (5 bases each). V was pared by 0 bases and J by 9 bases, with 18 bases between. Per the germline V gene, CDR1 is LGHNA and CDR2 is YSLEER. The CDR3 runs to 16 residues. The CDR3 coding sequence is TGCGCCAGCAGCCAAGAAGGGGACCGCCTTTTTGGTGAGCAGTTCTTC. Encoded protein: CASSQEGDRLFGEQFF.

The chain joins TRBV15 to TRBJ1-5; the D is unclear. V lost 0 bases and J lost 6, with 9 bases in between. CDR1 and CDR2 from the germline V gene are LNHNV and YYDKDF (reference sequence). The CDR3 has 14 residues. The CDR3 loop is CATSRERSVQPQHF. Written as DNA, the CDR3 is TGTGCCACCAGCAGAGAAAGGAGCGTTCAGCCCCAGCATTTT. The variable domain in full, with the rest retrieved from reference TRBV15 and TRBJ1-5, is DAMVIQNPRYQVTQFGKPVTLSCSQTLNHNVMYWYQQKSSQAPKLLFHYYDKDFNNEADTPDNFQSRRPNTSFCFLDIRSPGLGDTAMYLCATSRERSVQPQHFGDGTRLSIL.

The sample holds many counts of this clonotype. The V gene is TRBV4-1, the J gene TRBJ2-7, with a tentative D call TRBD2 (6 bases). This CDR3 region has 18 residues. Germline lookup yields CDR1 MGHRA and CDR2 YSYEKL. V was clipped by 1 base and J by 4 bases, with 23 bases between them. The CDR3 region is CASSQGPPIADRGYEQYF. CDR3 DNA sequence: TGCGCCAGCAGCCAAGGTCCCCCGATAGCGGACCGTGGGTACGAGCAGTACTTC.